This T cell receptor beta chain originates from a study of post-analysis software for immune sequencing data. Study results and limitations: In multiple sclerosis, normalized Chao1 diversity was significantly below that of controls.

This clonotype turned up a few times. Its antigen is not identified. Included in the TCR beta cDNA libraries were unique molecular identifiers. MiXCR, run by TCRdb on the PCR reads, gives a single entry per CDR3 protein. The sample contains fewer than 550,000 distinct CDR3 sequences, 34% of which appear only once. Sequenced: blood. The sequence was collected from a girl aged 2-17 years with multiple sclerosis.

Here the CDR3 reads CASSLTGASKEKLFF. In DNA, the CDR3 is TGTGCCAGCAGTTTGACAGGGGCGAGTAAGGAAAAACTGTTTTTT. V usage is TRBV12-3 or TRBV12-4 and J usage is TRBJ1-4; TRBD1 agrees at 8 bases. V lost 3 bases, J lost 8 bases, and 8 bases stayed unmatched. The CDR3 consists of 15 residues.